Presented here are 20 T cell receptor beta chains from one specimen sequenced in a study of CD8+CD57+ T cells in acquired aplastic anemia. The patients chosen for sequencing had shown expansion of CD8+CD57+ cells (detected by flow cytometry). The study profiled TCR beta VDJ and CDR3 using genomic DNA as template. TCRdb re-analysed the reads in MiXCR, keeping a single row per CDR3 protein. The data contain about 160,000 distinct CDR3 sequences, about half of them singletons. The sample consisted of sorted CD4+, CD8+, or CD8+CD57+ T cells (not recorded which) from PBMCs. These receptors were obtained from a human donor with aplastic anemia.

This clonotype was observed many times. The CDR3 DNA reads as TGCGCCAGCAGCTATTCCGGGACTAGCGAGCAGTACTTC. As protein: CASSYSGTSEQYF. J is TRBJ2-7 and V is TRBV5-1, with 8 nucleotides matching TRBD2. The CDR3 runs 13 residues. Per germline, CDR1 SGHRS and CDR2 YFSETQ. V shed 3 bases, J shed 6 bases, and the junction held 5 bases outside the gene matches.

Concerning this clonotype itself: A much bigger clone sits one base away, suggesting this may be a read error. V gene TRBV7-2 combines with J gene TRBJ2-5; D may be TRBD1 or TRBD2 (5 bases each). Germline CDR1 reads SGHTA; CDR2 reads FQGNSA. V was pared by 1 base and J by 4 bases, with 16 bases between. CDR3 size: 16 residues. The CDR3 DNA reads TGTGCCAGCAGCTTAGAGGGACGGGGTAGGAGAGAGACCCAGTACTTC. Encoded protein: CASSLEGRGRRETQYF.

In its sample, this clonotype was seen a few times. A much larger clone differs from this one at a single base, so this may be a read error. Likely a read error: the CDR3 ends without its conserved phenylalanine or tryptophan. The rearrangement joins TRBV20-1 to TRBJ1-5, with D possibly matching TRBD1 (5 bases). V gave up 5 bases and J gave up 0 bases, with 8 bases separating them. Germline assignment: CDR1 DFQATT and CDR2 SNEGSKA (reference sequence). This CDR3 has 13 amino acids. The CDR3 is CSALDSSNQPQHS. The DNA for the CDR3 is TGCAGTGCTCTTGACAGTAGCAATCAGCCCCAGCATTCT.

The V call is TRBV6-5, the J call TRBJ2-5; 8 positions agree with TRBD2. Germline V gene sequence: CDR1 MNHEY, CDR2 SVGAGI. This CDR3 has 16 amino acids. The J segment lost 6 bases and the V segment lost 4 bases, leaving 13 bases of the junction unmatched. The CDR3 DNA follows: TGTGCCAGCAGTTTGTTAGCGGGACTCCCCGAGAAGACCCAGTACTTC. Translated, it gives CASSLLAGLPEKTQYF.

This clonotype came up once. This chain joins TRBV7-8 and TRBJ1-1; possible D gene TRBD1, 5 bases. The CDR3 is made up of 14 amino acids. Trimming took off 5 bases at V and 5 bases at J, with 15 bases between the two ends. Germline CDR1 SGHVS, CDR2 FQNEAQ. The chain's CDR3 is CASSPAGGGTEAFF. The CDR3 bases are TGTGCCAGCAGCCCTGCCGGCGGGGGGACTGAAGCTTTCTTT.

This clonotype has at least ten counts. The rearrangement joins TRBV19 to TRBJ2-7, with 8 bases lining up with TRBD1. V shed 6 bases and J 1 base; nucleotides not matched to a gene: 8. CDR3 size: 15 residues. Germline CDR1 is LNHDA and CDR2 is SQIVND (reference sequence). The CDR3 DNA reads TGTGCCAGTAGCATCGGACAGGGTGGGTCCTACGAGCAGTACTTC. Translation gives CASSIGQGGSYEQYF.

This clonotype appeared many times. The chain links TRBV6-2 or TRBV6-3 to TRBJ2-5, with D unclear. This CDR3 has 12 amino acids. Germline V lookup: CDR1 MNHEY, CDR2 SVGEGT. Trimming left V 7 bases short and J 1 base short, with 7 bases between. The CDR3 here is CASTGVQETQYF. The CDR3 coding sequence is TGTGCCAGCACGGGCGTCCAAGAGACCCAGTACTTC.

A note on this clonotype: Compared with germline, one end of the junction differs, possibly owing to a read error. This chain connects TRBV20-1 to TRBJ2-3; a possible D gene is TRBD1 (5 bases). Germline V gives CDR1 DFQATT, CDR2 SNEGSKA (reference sequence). The CDR3 sequence is 16 residues long. As DNA, the CDR3 is TGCAGTGCTGGAGAGACAGCCTCTGTTAGCACAGATACGCAGTATTTT. This codes for CSAGETASVSTDTQYF.

As concerns this clonotype: A much bigger clone sits one base away, suggesting this may be a read error. The rearrangement uses TRBV24-1 and TRBJ1-4; 10 positions agree with TRBD1. The germline V gene has CDR1 KGHDR and CDR2 SFDVKD. V gave up 12 bases and J gave up 8 bases; unmatched junction bases: 5. The CDR3 extends over 12 amino acids. The CDR3 nucleotides are TGTGCCTCCGGGACAGGGGACGAAAAACTGTTTTTT. Its translation is CASGTGDEKLFF.

This clonotype turned up a few times. The CDR3 DNA follows: TGTGCCAGCAGCTTAACAGGGCAGCCCCAGCATTTT. The encoded protein is CASSLTGQPQHF. The chain has TRBV7-3 and TRBJ1-5; D unclear. Trimming shortened V by 0 bases and J by 7 bases, and 4 bases separated the two germline ends. The CDR3 loop spans 12 amino acids. In germline, CDR1 is SGHTA, CDR2 FQGTGA.

This clonotype occurred many times. The J gene is TRBJ1-2, the V gene TRBV9, with 7 bases lining up with TRBD1. V lost 0 bases and J lost 5; bases outside the gene matches: 7. CDR3 length: 15 residues. Germline V gives CDR1 SGDLS, CDR2 YYNGEE. The CDR3: CASSVGVGGQYGYTF. CDR3 sequence (DNA): TGTGCCAGCAGCGTAGGAGTAGGGGGCCAGTATGGCTACACCTTC.

V gene TRBV15 combines with J gene TRBJ1-1; D remains ambiguous. Germline V gene data show CDR1 as LNHNV and CDR2 as YYDKDF (reference sequence). The V gene lost 0 bases and the J gene lost 3 bases, with 8 bases spanning the gap. The CDR3 is made up of 14 amino acids. The CDR3 DNA reads TGTGCCACCAGCAGAGATCAGTTGGACACTGAAGCTTTCTTT. As protein: CATSRDQLDTEAFF.

This clonotype was observed a handful of times. This chain connects TRBV2 to TRBJ2-3; D perhaps matches TRBD2 (5 bases). Germline CDR1 is SNHLY and CDR2 is FYNNEI. This CDR3 spans 15 amino acids. V was shortened by 4 bases and J by 2 bases, with 13 bases between the two germline ends. CDR3 loop: CASSVASGPTDTQYF. The CDR3 nucleotides are TGTGCCAGCAGTGTTGCAAGCGGACCCACAGATACGCAGTATTTT.

This chain joins TRBV10-3 and TRBJ1-6, with D unresolved. In germline, CDR1 is ENHRY, CDR2 SYGVKD. The CDR3 covers 12 residues. Trimming cost V 6 bases and J 10 bases, with 10 bases left between them. The CDR3 here is CAIRAEGSPLHF. DNA for the CDR3: TGTGCCATCAGGGCCGAGGGATCACCCCTCCACTTT.

V gene TRBV29-1 combines with J gene TRBJ2-7; 9 bases are a match to TRBD1. The junction had 6 bases not matched to a gene; V was cut back by 4 bases and J by 5 bases. The V gene's germline CDR1 is SQVTM and CDR2 ANQGSEA. There are 13 residues in the CDR3. The CDR3 here is CSVAGTGPNEQYF. CDR3 nucleotide sequence: TGCAGCGTTGCTGGGACAGGGCCCAACGAGCAGTACTTC.

This clonotype was seen repeatedly, ten times or more. In nucleotides, the CDR3 is TGTGCCAGCAGAACCGACAGATATGAAGCTTTCTTT. This gives the protein CASRTDRYEAFF. The genes are TRBV6-1 and TRBJ1-1; possible D gene TRBD1, 5 bases. V lost 6 bases and J 7 bases, leaving 12 bases between the germline ends. Germline values: CDR1 MNHNS, CDR2 SASEGT. The CDR3 length is 12 residues.

The chain is built from TRBV10-1 and TRBJ2-7; a weak D match, TRBD1 (5 bases). V was pared by 2 bases and J by 2 bases, with 13 bases between. Germline-derived CDR1 and CDR2 are WNHNN and SYGVQD (reference sequence). The CDR3 runs to 15 residues. The CDR3 nucleotides are TGCGCCAGCAGTGAGGGGGCAGAACTTACCTACGAGCAGTACGTC. It encodes CASSEGAELTYEQYV.

This clonotype was seen many times. The genes are TRBV10-3 and TRBJ1-2; a weak D match, TRBD1 (5 bases). Germline CDR1 and CDR2: ENHRY and SYGVKD. V was pared by 0 bases and J by 5 bases, with 7 bases between. This CDR3 is 13 amino acids long. CDR3 sequence (DNA): TGTGCCATCAGTGAGTCGACAGCGTATGGCTACACCTTC. It is translated as CAISESTAYGYTF.

The chain links TRBV7-6 to TRBJ2-7, with TRBD2 matching over 7 bases. CDR1 and CDR2 from the germline V gene are SGHVS and FNYEAQ. Trimming at V came to 0 bases and at J to 4 bases, leaving 3 bases not matched to a gene. The CDR3 runs 14 residues. Here the CDR3 DNA reads TGTGCCAGCAGCTTAGCGGCTAGCGGTTACGAGCAGTACTTC. As protein: CASSLAASGYEQYF.

Comments on this clonotype: This may stem from a read error, because a much larger clone lies one nucleotide away. J is TRBJ1-1 and V is TRBV6-1; D is possibly TRBD1 (5 bases). CDR1 is MNHNS and CDR2 is SASEGT in the germline V gene. The CDR3 has 15 residues. Trimming pared 3 bases from V and 0 bases from J, leaving 11 bases between. The CDR3 nucleotides read TGTGCCAGCAGTGATTGGGGGTGCGTGAACACTGAAGCTTTCTTT. This sequence encodes CASSDWGCVNTEAFF.